This T cell receptor beta chain was sequenced for a study of blood T cell repertoires in COVID-19. As for the study in general: Sources were T cells, B-cell-depleted T cells, or PBMCs; the material itself was cDNA or gDNA.

Original data processing: Reference gene primer amplification gave nucleated cell count estimates. The data were produced by immunoSEQ multiplex PCR, yet TCRdb's version contains in-frame clones alone and is incomplete. V, J and clone size were drawn from that table, and D and trimming were deduced from the DNA. This sample has about 87,000 clones; about four fifths occur once, and the top ten carry roughly 2.1%. The junction had 6 bases not matched to a gene; V was cut back by 3 bases and J by 4 bases. The CDR3 runs 15 residues. CDR1 is SGDLS, CDR2 YYNGEE, per germline. This clone was found a few times.

The TCR comes from a woman between 65 and 79 years old with acute or convalescent COVID-19. Sample: peripheral blood. This chain links TRBV9 with TRBJ2-2; TRBD1 matches at 7 bases. Here the CDR3 DNA reads TGTGCCAGCAGCGCGACAGGGTTGGGCACCGGGGAGCTGTTTTTT. Amino acids: CASSATGLGTGELFF.